This passage covers 14 T cell receptor beta chains from one sample sequenced in a study of blood T cell repertoires in COVID-19. Sequencing used immunoSEQ multiplex PCR; TCRdb keeps in-frame clones, though not all of them. There are tens of thousands of clones in the sample; approximately 90% occur only once, and 1.5% to 2% lies in the top ten. Material: peripheral blood. Source of these receptors: a man aged 55-75 years with acute or convalescent COVID-19.

This clone was counted once. Other DNA sequences in this sample translate to the same CDR3. V gene TRBV5-1 combines with J gene TRBJ2-1; weak D call: TRBD1 (7 bases). The CDR3 sequence is 15 residues long. V lost 1 base and J 4 bases, leaving 12 bases between the germline ends. Germline lookup yields CDR1 SGHRS and CDR2 YFSETQ. The CDR3 loop reads CASSLLQGTYNEQFF. DNA of the CDR3: TGCGCCAGCAGCTTGTTACAGGGGACTTACAATGAGCAGTTCTTC.

V usage is TRBV7-9 and J usage is TRBJ1-5, with D possibly being TRBD1 (5 bases). The CDR3 covers 14 residues. The germline V gene has CDR1 SEHNR and CDR2 FQNEAQ (reference sequence). V was pared by 4 bases and J by 3 bases, with 10 bases between. The CDR3, as DNA: TGTGCCAGCAGCTCAGGGTACGACAATCAGCCCCAGCATTTT. The encoded protein is CASSSGYDNQPQHF. Full variable domain (rest looked up from reference TRBV7-9 and TRBJ1-5): DTGVSQNPRHKITKRGQNVTFRCDPISEHNRLYWYRQTLGQGPEFLTYFQNEAQLEKSRLLSDRFSAERPKGSFSTLEIQRTEQGDSAMYLCASSSGYDNQPQHFGDGTRLSIL.

This chain uses TRBV9 with TRBJ2-2, with 10 nucleotides matching TRBD1. The CDR3 length is 13 residues. The V and J ends lost 5 bases and 5 bases, in that order; junction bases with no gene match: 0. CDR1 and CDR2 from the germline V gene are SGDLS and YYNGEE. CDR3 amino acids: CASRDRGTGELFF. The CDR3 coding sequence is TGTGCCAGCAGGGACAGGGGGACCGGGGAGCTGTTTTTT.

CDR3 sequence (DNA): TGTGCCAGCAGCTTAGCGGAAAGACAGTGGAATTCACCCCTCCACTTT. Residues: CASSLAERQWNSPLHF. This sequence joins TRBV7-8 and TRBJ1-6; TRBD1 is a possible D gene (5 bases). Per the germline V gene, CDR1 is SGHVS and CDR2 is FQNEAQ. This CDR3 region has 16 residues. Between the trimmed V and J ends, which lost 0 bases and 7 bases, there was a span of 13 bases.

The chain has TRBV7-9 and TRBJ1-5, with a tentative D call TRBD1 (5 bases). This CDR3 is built from 12 residues. V was pared by 5 bases and J by 5 bases, with 7 bases between. The germline CDR1 and CDR2 sequences are SEHNR and FQNEAQ (reference sequence). Here the CDR3 reads CASSQGDQPQHF. CDR3 sequence (DNA): TGTGCCAGCAGCCAAGGGGATCAGCCCCAGCATTTT.

This chain uses TRBV6-1 with TRBJ2-4, with 7 bases matching TRBD2. CDR3 length: 20 residues. The V gene's germline CDR1 is MNHNS and CDR2 SASEGT. V trimming: 2 bases; J trimming: 1 base; junction bases outside the gene matches: 17. The CDR3 nucleotides are TGTGCCAGCAGTGAAAGGTTGCCAGGACTAGGGGAGGGGGCCAAAAACATTCAGTACTTC. It codes for CASSERLPGLGEGAKNIQYF.

The chain links TRBV6-6 to TRBJ2-4; 9 bases line up with TRBD1. V was clipped by 9 bases and J by 14 bases; unmatched bases: 17. Looked up from germline, CDR1 is MNHNY and CDR2 is SVGAGI (reference sequence). The CDR3 contains 14 residues. CDR3 sequence: CASGFPGQGSSEYF. For the CDR3, the DNA is TGTGCCAGTGGATTCCCGGGACAGGGAAGTTCGGAGTACTTC.

The V call is TRBV3-1 (or the pseudogene TRBV3-2), the J call TRBJ2-5, with D maybe TRBD2 (5 bases). Germline V gene data show CDR1 as LGHDT and CDR2 as YNNKEL (reference sequence). Trimming shortened V by 8 bases and J by 1 base, and 20 bases separated the two germline ends. The CDR3 loop spans 16 amino acids. In DNA, the CDR3 is TGTGCCAGCCAACCTGTAGGACTCCTTACCCAAGAGACCCAGTACTTC. Translated: CASQPVGLLTQETQYF.

The chain couples TRBV29-1 to TRBJ2-7; tentatively, D is TRBD2 (6 bases). CDR3 size: 14 residues. V gave up 7 bases and J gave up 3 bases, with 19 bases separating them. The germline V gene encodes CDR1 SQVTM and CDR2 ANQGSEA. The CDR3 bases are TGCAGCGCGCGACGGAGGGATAGGGGCTACGAGCAGTACTTC. Protein sequence: CSARRRDRGYEQYF.

The chain recombines TRBV19 with TRBJ1-1, with D maybe TRBD1 (6 bases). Germline CDR1 LNHDA, CDR2 SQIVND (reference sequence). This CDR3 spans 14 amino acids. V was trimmed by 3 bases and J by 0 bases, leaving 8 bases between them. CDR3 loop: CASSIQGLNTEAFF. The CDR3 DNA sequence: TGTGCCAGTAGTATTCAGGGGCTGAACACTGAAGCTTTCTTT.

The chain uses TRBV2 and TRBJ2-2, with TRBD2 matching 9 bases. From germline, CDR1 is SNHLY and CDR2 FYNNEI. The CDR3 is 14 residues long. Trimming at V came to 6 bases and at J to 5 bases, leaving 4 bases not matched to a gene. The CDR3 reads CASRPTSGTGELFF. For the CDR3, the DNA is TGTGCCAGCAGGCCAACTAGCGGGACCGGGGAGCTGTTTTTT.

The chain uses TRBV3-1 (or the pseudogene TRBV3-2) and TRBJ1-1, with 7 bases matching TRBD1. This CDR3 spans 12 amino acids. J gave up 7 bases and V 6 bases, and 5 bases lay outside the gene matches. Germline CDR1 and CDR2: LGHDT and YNNKEL (reference sequence). The CDR3 nucleotides read TGTGCCAGCAGGCACCGGGACAGTGAAGCTTTCTTT. Residues: CASRHRDSEAFF.

The rearrangement joins TRBV11-2 to TRBJ2-7, with D possibly TRBD2 on 6 matching bases. The CDR3 is made up of 15 amino acids. V gave up 5 bases and J gave up 2 bases, with 16 bases separating them. Per germline, CDR1 SGHAT and CDR2 FQNNGV. The chain's CDR3 is CASSDGRRTTYEQYF. As DNA, the CDR3 is TGTGCCAGCAGCGATGGACGGAGGACTACCTACGAGCAGTACTTC.

The CDR3 loop is CASSLSISSYEQYF. The CDR3 DNA reads TGTGCCAGCAGTTTAAGTATCAGCTCCTACGAGCAGTACTTC. The chain joins TRBV27 to TRBJ2-7; D unclear. V lost 2 bases and J 0 bases, leaving 8 bases between the germline ends. Germline CDR1 and CDR2: MNHEY and SMNVEV (reference sequence). The CDR3 sequence is 14 residues long.